The sequence of this T cell receptor (beta chain) was determined in a study of identical twins. Germline V CDR1 and CDR2: SNHLY, FYNNEI. After removal of 8 bases from V and 5 bases from J, the junction contained 11 bases not matched to a gene. The length of the CDR3 is 14 residues. One entry per CDR3 protein, called by TCRdb with MiXCR from the 5' RACE reads. The sample includes roughly 250,000 distinct CDR3 sequences, 6% to 8.5% of them seen just once. The same sample was also studied in work on yellow fever vaccine responses in identical twins.

The sequenced sample consisted of CD8+ T cells sorted from blood. The clonotype was recovered from a woman between 18 and 29 years old in good health. The chain employs TRBV2 and TRBJ2-5; 7 positions agree with TRBD1. CDR3 protein: CASRARGSLETQYF. The CDR3 DNA reads TGTGCCAGCCGGGCCAGGGGGTCTTTGGAGACCCAGTACTTC. The complete variable domain, with remaining parts taken from reference TRBV2 and TRBJ2-5, reads EPEVTQTPSHQVTQMGQEVILRCVPISNHLYFYWYRQILGQKVEFLVSFYNNEISEKSEIFDDQFSVERPDGSNFTLKIRSTKLEDSAMYFCASRARGSLETQYFGPGTRLLVL.